This entry lists 21 T cell receptor beta chains sequenced from one sample in a study of glioma-infiltrating T cells. The iRepertoire nested amplicon-rescue multiplex PCR amplified TCR alpha and beta CDR3s from RNA. Via MiXCR, TCRdb re-called the multiplex PCR reads, giving one row per CDR3 protein. The sample has around 390,000 distinct CDR3 sequences, less than 50% seen once. Sequencing input: glioma tissue, nonneoplastic brain tissue, or PBMCs (not recorded which). The receptors derive from a human donor with low-grade glioma or glioblastoma, undergoing nonglioma brain surgery, or in good health (not recorded which).

This clonotype was seen a handful of times. The CDR3 sequence: CASSAPQETQYF. The CDR3, as DNA: TGTGCCAGCAGTGCGCCGCAAGAGACCCAGTACTTC. V usage is TRBV6-1 and J usage is TRBJ2-5; no reliable D call. Germline V gene data show CDR1 as MNHNS and CDR2 as SASEGT. The V gene lost 4 bases and the J gene lost 2 bases, with 5 bases spanning the gap. The CDR3 extends over 12 amino acids.

CDR3 nucleotides: TGTGCCAGCAGTTCAGAGTCCGGGACAGGGGGACCTCCTTACAATGAGCAGTTCTTC. Translation gives CASSSESGTGGPPYNEQFF. The chain couples TRBV12-3 or TRBV12-4 to TRBJ2-1; 11 bases line up with TRBD1. The CDR3 runs 19 residues. Trimming at V came to 4 bases and at J to 4 bases, leaving 15 bases not matched to a gene.

V is TRBV6-2 or TRBV6-3 and J is TRBJ2-1; tentatively, D is TRBD1 or TRBD2 (5 bases each). The V gene lost 4 bases and the J gene lost 7 bases, with 20 bases spanning the gap. This CDR3 is 16 amino acids long. From germline, CDR1 is MNHEY and CDR2 SVGEGT. CDR3 amino acids: CASSSGIRGYLNEQFF. The CDR3 nucleotides read TGTGCCAGCAGTTCCGGGATCCGGGGCTACCTGAATGAGCAGTTCTTC.

As for this clonotype: A single base separates this from a much larger clone, so it may be a read error. The chain combines TRBV27 with TRBJ1-3, with D unclear. Trimming cost V 4 bases and J 5 bases, with 9 bases left between them. Per the germline V gene, CDR1 is MNHEY and CDR2 is SMNVEV (reference sequence). The CDR3 loop spans 13 amino acids. The CDR3 protein is CASSWSRRNTIYF. CDR3 bases: TGTGCCAGCAGTTGGTCAAGGCGAAACACCATATATTTT.

Note on this clonotype: One junction end does not reproduce the germline sequence, and a read error may be involved. The chain joins TRBV4-1 to TRBJ2-3; D perhaps matches TRBD2 (6 bases). The germline V gene has CDR1 MGHRA and CDR2 YSYEKL. This CDR3 comprises 13 residues. The CDR3 DNA reads as TGCGCCAGCAGCCAATCCCGCGGGGATAGGCAGTATTTT. Translated, it gives CASSQSRGDRQYF.

Regarding this clonotype: Lacking the conserved final phenylalanine or tryptophan, this CDR3 likely reflects a read error. The chain uses TRBV6-6 and TRBJ2-7; 12 bases line up with TRBD2. The CDR3 covers 15 residues. Losses at the gene ends were 4 bases for V and 1 base for J; bases not matched to a gene: 2. The germline gives CDR1 MNHNY, CDR2 SVGAGI (reference sequence). CDR3: CASSWTSGKSYEQYL. CDR3 nucleotides: TGTGCCAGCAGTTGGACTAGCGGGAAATCCTACGAGCAGTACCTC.

This chain links TRBV2 with TRBJ2-2; D remains unclear. The CDR3 covers 13 residues. Trimming shortened V by 4 bases and J by 7 bases, and 10 bases separated the two germline ends. Germline V CDR1 and CDR2: SNHLY, FYNNEI. The CDR3 loop reads CASSAPPRGELFF. The CDR3, as DNA: TGTGCCAGCAGTGCGCCACCCCGCGGGGAGCTGTTTTTT.

This clonotype was observed many times. The chain is built from TRBV27 and TRBJ1-1; a weak D match, TRBD1 (5 bases). Trimming cost V 6 bases and J 4 bases, with 18 bases left between them. The CDR3 contains 15 residues. Per germline, CDR1 MNHEY and CDR2 SMNVEV (reference sequence). CDR3 coding DNA: TGTGCCAGCAGCCCAAACCCGGGACTGCCCACTGAAGCTTTCTTT. Amino acid sequence: CASSPNPGLPTEAFF.

This clonotype was seen a few times. V gene TRBV2 combines with J gene TRBJ1-2; D ambiguous. V was trimmed by 3 bases and J by 4 bases, leaving 15 bases between them. Germline CDR1 SNHLY, CDR2 FYNNEI. This CDR3 has 15 residues. The DNA of the CDR3 is TGTGCCAGCAGTGACCCCCTACGGGTTATCTATGGCTACACCTTC. Protein sequence: CASSDPLRVIYGYTF.

The rearrangement uses TRBV19 and TRBJ2-5; 8 nucleotides line up with TRBD2. The CDR3 is made up of 16 amino acids. V lost 0 bases to trimming and J lost 1 base; unmatched junction nucleotides: 4. Germline loops: CDR1 LNHDA, CDR2 SQIVND (reference sequence). CDR3 loop: CASSIDLLAAQETQYF. The CDR3 nucleotides are TGTGCCAGTAGTATAGATCTACTAGCGGCCCAAGAGACCCAGTACTTC. Filled out from reference TRBV19 and TRBJ2-5, the complete variable domain reads DGGITQSPKYLFRKEGQNVTLSCEQNLNHDAMYWYRQDPGQGLRLIYYSQIVNDFQKGDIAEGYSVSREKKESFPLTVTSAQKNPTAFYLCASSIDLLAAQETQYFGPGTRLLVL.

In the case of this clonotype: The conserved phenylalanine or tryptophan normally closing the CDR3 is absent here, so this likely arose from a read error. This chain connects TRBV20-1 to TRBJ1-5; a possible D gene is TRBD1 (6 bases). The length of the CDR3 is 14 residues. Germline CDR1 is DFQATT and CDR2 is SNEGSKA (reference sequence). Trimming cost V 6 bases and J 0 bases, with 12 bases left between them. The CDR3 here is CSAQDSNSNQPQHL. CDR3 in DNA: TGCAGTGCGCAGGACAGTAATAGCAATCAGCCCCAGCATCTT.

This clonotype was observed a few times. The rearrangement links TRBV20-1 to TRBJ2-7; TRBD1 or TRBD2 may be the D gene (5 bases each). The CDR3 is 14 amino acids. Germline CDR1 is DFQATT and CDR2 is SNEGSKA (reference sequence). V lost 3 bases to trimming and J lost 3 bases, with 15 bases between them. CDR3 sequence reads: CSARARDGGYEQYF. The CDR3, as DNA: TGCAGTGCTAGGGCCCGGGACGGAGGCTACGAGCAGTACTTC.

CDR3 sequence reads: CASSYSADTTYNEQFF. The CDR3 DNA is TGTGCCAGCAGTTACTCTGCGGATACCACCTACAATGAGCAGTTCTTC. The chain employs TRBV6-2 or TRBV6-3 and TRBJ2-1; D call uncertain. Germline CDR1 reads MNHEY; CDR2 reads SVGEGT. Trimming took off 0 bases at V and 2 bases at J, with 11 bases between the two ends. The CDR3 runs 16 residues.

Note on this clonotype: Its ends do not fully match the called genes, so a read error is possible. This rearrangement joins TRBV7-2 to TRBJ2-4, with TRBD2 identical over 10 bases. This CDR3 has 18 amino acids. Germline CDR1 is SGHTA and CDR2 is FQGNSA. The CDR3 DNA reads as TGTGCCAGCATCTTAGCGGGGGTAGCGGGAGGCCGGAGAAACATTCAGTACTTC. Translated, it gives CASILAGVAGGRRNIQYF. Full variable domain (outside the CDR3, taken from reference TRBV7-2 and TRBJ2-4): GAGVSQSPSNKVTEKGKDVELRCDPISGHTALYWYRQSLGQGLEFLIYFQGNSAPDKSGLPSDRFSAERTGGSVSTLTIQRTQQEDSAVYLCASILAGVAGGRRNIQYFGAGTRLSVL.

In regard to this clonotype: Germline is not matched at one junction end, which may reflect a read error. The chain has TRBV3-1 and TRBJ2-7, with a weak D call TRBD1 (8 bases). The germline V gene has CDR1 LGHDT and CDR2 YNNKEL (reference sequence). The CDR3 covers 15 residues. CDR3 amino acids: CAGSPTGGVLREQYF. CDR3 DNA: TGTGCCGGCAGCCCTACAGGGGGGGTTTTGCGAGAGCAGTACTTC.

Points on this clonotype: A junction boundary mismatches the germline segment, possibly from a read error. This chain connects TRBV6-2 or TRBV6-3 to TRBJ2-3, with 8 bases that match TRBD2. The length of the CDR3 is 16 residues. The germline V gene encodes CDR1 MNHEY and CDR2 SVGEGT. The CDR3 spells CASRTGLDLYLDMQYF. In DNA form, the CDR3 reads TGTGCCAGCAGGACGGGACTAGATCTGTATCTGGATATGCAGTATTTT.

This clonotype was observed many times. One end of the junction fails to match germline, which may point to a read error. This sequence joins TRBV6-2 or TRBV6-3 and TRBJ1-5; D call uncertain. The germline gives CDR1 MNHEY, CDR2 SVGEGT. This CDR3 has 11 residues. CDR3 region: CASSSTTRLDF. The CDR3 DNA sequence: TGTGCCAGCAGTTCGACGACCCGCTTGGATTTT.

The chain uses TRBV20-1 and TRBJ2-1; possibly TRBD2 for D (5 bases). V was pared by 6 bases and J by 9 bases, with 12 bases between. Germline values: CDR1 DFQATT, CDR2 SNEGSKA (reference sequence). CDR3 length equals 11 residues. The CDR3 DNA sequence: TGCAGTGCCTGGGATGGGAGTGAGCAGTTCTTC. Translating gives CSAWDGSEQFF.

V and J are TRBV20-1 and TRBJ2-3, with 7 bases that match TRBD1. This CDR3 has 17 amino acids. The junction had 14 bases not matched to a gene; V was cut back by 1 base and J by 4 bases. Germline V gene data show CDR1 as DFQATT and CDR2 as SNEGSKA (reference sequence). Written as DNA, the CDR3 is TGCAGTGCTAGAGTCACCCCCCGGGAAACAGGGGCAGATACGCAGTATTTT. Its protein is CSARVTPRETGADTQYF.

This clonotype was observed at least ten times. The chain has TRBV20-1 and TRBJ1-5; 8 bases are shared with TRBD1. CDR1 DFQATT and CDR2 SNEGSKA come from the germline V gene (reference sequence). V trimming: 5 bases; J trimming: 2 bases; junction bases outside the gene matches: 5. CDR3 size: 14 residues. CDR3 protein: CSAPDREGNQPQHF. CDR3 nucleotide sequence: TGCAGTGCTCCGGACAGGGAGGGCAATCAGCCCCAGCATTTT.

The chain couples TRBV29-1 to TRBJ2-7; D is unclear. The germline gives CDR1 SQVTM, CDR2 ANQGSEA. The V and J ends lost 4 bases and 4 bases respectively, with 8 bases between them. This CDR3 spans 11 amino acids. The CDR3 loop reads CSVGHDYEQYF. DNA for the CDR3: TGCAGCGTTGGTCATGATTACGAGCAGTACTTC.